Following are 21 T cell receptor beta chains from one sample sequenced in a study of cytomegalovirus exposure and HLA in healthy donors. The primer mix had 60 Vbeta and 13 Jbeta primers. Here immunoSEQ multiplex PCR was the method, and the copy in TCRdb shows in-frame clones only, minus some. The sample has about 120,000 clones; 55% to 75% are singletons. The sequencing sample was made of PBMCs. All receptors derive from a man aged 25 to 45 in good health and CMV-seronegative.

This clone was seen once. The chain couples TRBV19 to TRBJ2-7; 7 bases are shared with TRBD1. The CDR3 spans 14 residues. Germline V gene sequence: CDR1 LNHDA, CDR2 SQIVND (reference sequence). The ends lost 3 bases at V and 3 bases at J; junction bases unmatched: 5. The CDR3 here is CASSIATGYYEQYF. DNA for the CDR3: TGTGCCAGTAGTATCGCGACAGGGTACTACGAGCAGTACTTC.

The chain couples TRBV7-9 to TRBJ2-5; the match to TRBD2 covers 8 bases. Germline assignment: CDR1 SEHNR and CDR2 FQNEAQ (reference sequence). The CDR3 runs to 13 residues. V trimming: 4 bases; J trimming: 4 bases; junction bases outside the gene matches: 2. The CDR3 loop reads CASSSGGPETQYF. For the CDR3, the DNA is TGTGCCAGCAGCTCGGGGGGGCCAGAGACCCAGTACTTC.

This chain connects TRBV9 to TRBJ2-3, with 8 bases identical to TRBD2. The ends lost 2 bases at V and 2 bases at J; junction bases unmatched: 1. The CDR3 length is 14 residues. The germline gives CDR1 SGDLS, CDR2 YYNGEE. CDR3 in amino acids: CASSVSGATDTQYF. CDR3 DNA: TGTGCCAGCAGCGTTAGCGGGGCCACAGATACGCAGTATTTT.

The CDR3 spells CASSGRGGRQYF. The CDR3 coding sequence is TGTGCCAGCAGCGGTAGGGGGGGCCGGCAGTACTTC. The chain uses TRBV9 and TRBJ2-5; D possibly corresponds to TRBD2 (7 bases). The germline V and J ends were trimmed by 3 bases and 11 bases, with 14 bases remaining between them. Germline V gene data show CDR1 as SGDLS and CDR2 as YYNGEE. The CDR3 has 12 amino acids.

J is TRBJ2-3 and V is TRBV11-2; TRBD2 is a possible D gene (5 bases). Trimming removed 6 bases at V and 10 bases at J, with 14 bases between. Germline assignment: CDR1 SGHAT and CDR2 FQNNGV. The length of the CDR3 is 12 residues. For the CDR3, the DNA is TGTGCCAGCAGGGAATCCGTCGGGGCGCAGTATTTT. Its protein product is CASRESVGAQYF.

The V gene is TRBV15, the J gene TRBJ1-1, with D perhaps matching TRBD1 (6 bases). The CDR3 has 15 amino acids. Germline V gives CDR1 LNHNV, CDR2 YYDKDF (reference sequence). V lost 2 bases, J lost 1 base, and 11 bases lay in between. The CDR3 nucleotides are TGTGCCACCAGCAGATATGGACAGAAGAACACTGAAGCTTTCTTT. Protein sequence: CATSRYGQKNTEAFF.

This rearrangement joins TRBV19 to TRBJ1-1; no definite D call. The germline gives CDR1 LNHDA, CDR2 SQIVND (reference sequence). This CDR3 contains 13 residues. Trimming cost V 7 bases and J 3 bases, with 12 bases left between them. Written as DNA, the CDR3 is TGTGCCAGTACCCATCTCCTATACACTGAAGCTTTCTTT. Protein: CASTHLLYTEAFF.

The chain combines TRBV19 with TRBJ2-2, with a weak D call TRBD1 (5 bases). The CDR3 contains 14 residues. CDR1 is LNHDA and CDR2 is SQIVND in the germline V gene (reference sequence). Trimming cost V 2 bases and J 8 bases, with 12 bases left between them. CDR3 sequence: CASSIQGATGELFF. The CDR3 DNA reads TGTGCCAGTAGTATACAGGGCGCAACTGGGGAGCTGTTTTTT.

This rearrangement joins TRBV10-2 to TRBJ1-1, with 7 nucleotides matching TRBD1. Germline CDR1 WSHSY, CDR2 SAAADI. Trimming at V came to 3 bases and at J to 9 bases, leaving 13 bases not matched to a gene. CDR3 length: 15 residues. The CDR3 region has the DNA TGCGCCAGCAGTGACCTCGAGGGACAGCGCGCTAAAGCTTTCTTT. It specifies CASSDLEGQRAKAFF.

V gene TRBV14 combines with J gene TRBJ1-5; 8 positions agree with TRBD1. The germline gives CDR1 SGHDN, CDR2 FVKESK. The V segment lost 1 base and the J segment 7 bases; nucleotides outside the gene matches: 3. This CDR3 has 14 residues. Here the CDR3 reads CASSQGNRGQPQHF. The CDR3 DNA reads TGTGCCAGCAGCCAAGGGAACAGGGGGCAGCCCCAGCATTTT.

The chain links TRBV27 to TRBJ1-2; D might be TRBD1 (6 bases). Germline V lookup: CDR1 MNHEY, CDR2 SMNVEV (reference sequence). Trimming took off 2 bases at V and 4 bases at J, with 8 bases between the two ends. The CDR3 consists of 13 residues. The CDR3 DNA reads as TGTGCCAGCAGTTTAGGCAGGGGCTATGGCTACACCTTC. It codes for CASSLGRGYGYTF.

Remarks on this clone: A read error is likely, as this CDR3 ends without the conserved phenylalanine or tryptophan. The chain joins TRBV15 to TRBJ1-2, with no clear D. V dropped 0 bases and J dropped 3 bases, with 8 bases sitting between them. The germline V gene encodes CDR1 LNHNV and CDR2 YYDKDF (reference sequence). This CDR3 spans 14 amino acids. CDR3 coding DNA: TGTGCCACCAGCAGAGAAATAGGACACTATGGCTACACCCTC. Its translation: CATSREIGHYGYTL.

The rearrangement joins TRBV7-6 to TRBJ2-7, with 11 bases fitting TRBD1. CDR3 length equals 15 residues. The germline V gene has CDR1 SGHVS and CDR2 FNYEAQ. Trimming at V came to 4 bases and at J to 2 bases, leaving 4 bases not matched to a gene. Written as DNA, the CDR3 is TGTGCCAGCAGCTCAGGGGGACAGGGGGCCTACGAGCAGTACTTC. The encoded protein is CASSSGGQGAYEQYF.

The chain links TRBV28 to TRBJ2-7, with 8 bases that match TRBD1. The CDR3 is 14 residues long. CDR1 is MDHEN and CDR2 is SYDVKM in the germline V gene. V lost 5 bases and J lost 1; bases outside the gene matches: 4. CDR3 residues: CASSADRESYEQYF. The CDR3 DNA reads TGTGCCAGCAGTGCGGACAGGGAGTCCTACGAGCAGTACTTC.

The V and J genes are TRBV4-1 and TRBJ1-5, with D possibly matching TRBD1 (5 bases). The V end was cut by 1 base, the J end by 2 bases, with 15 bases between. The germline gives CDR1 MGHRA, CDR2 YSYEKL. CDR3 length: 17 residues. The CDR3 protein is CASSQVLRTRRNQPQHF. In nucleotides, the CDR3 is TGCGCCAGCAGCCAAGTGTTGCGGACAAGGCGCAATCAGCCCCAGCATTTT.

The J gene is TRBJ1-1, the V gene TRBV5-1; 12 positions agree with TRBD1. J gave up 4 bases and V 0 bases, and 4 bases lay outside the gene matches. The germline CDR1 and CDR2 sequences are SGHRS and YFSETQ. CDR3 length: 16 residues. This chain's CDR3 is CASSLAGQGAGTEAFF. Written as DNA, the CDR3 is TGCGCCAGCAGCTTGGCGGGACAGGGGGCAGGCACTGAAGCTTTCTTT.

This chain uses TRBV2 with TRBJ2-7; 10 bases map to TRBD1. This CDR3 is built from 15 residues. Germline values: CDR1 SNHLY, CDR2 FYNNEI. Germline trimming cut 3 bases from V and 5 bases from J; bases unmatched to any gene: 7. The CDR3 is CASSDWDRGTHEQYF. The CDR3 DNA is TGTGCCAGCAGTGATTGGGACAGGGGAACCCACGAGCAGTACTTC. Looking up the rest from reference TRBV2 and TRBJ2-7 gives the full variable domain: EPEVTQTPSHQVTQMGQEVILRCVPISNHLYFYWYRQILGQKVEFLVSFYNNEISEKSEIFDDQFSVERPDGSNFTLKIRSTKLEDSAMYFCASSDWDRGTHEQYFGPGTRLTVT.

V and J are TRBV7-8 and TRBJ2-1; 16 bases agree with TRBD2. There are 17 residues in the CDR3. The germline CDR1 and CDR2 sequences are SGHVS and FQNEAQ. Germline trimming cut 5 bases from V and 3 bases from J; bases unmatched to any gene: 4. This chain's CDR3 is CASSLGLAGGLYNEQFF. In DNA form, the CDR3 reads TGTGCCAGCAGCCTGGGACTAGCGGGGGGGCTCTACAATGAGCAGTTCTTC.

The chain employs TRBV7-2 and TRBJ2-7; a possible D gene is TRBD2 (7 bases). The CDR3 runs 17 residues. The germline CDR1 and CDR2 sequences are SGHTA and FQGNSA. V lost 4 bases to trimming and J lost 2 bases, with 21 bases between them. The CDR3 loop is CASSYPPWGGVTYEQYF. The CDR3, as DNA: TGTGCCAGCAGCTACCCCCCCTGGGGGGGCGTTACCTACGAGCAGTACTTC.

This clone was seen only once. This rearrangement joins TRBV4-1 to TRBJ2-3, with D possibly matching TRBD1 (5 bases). V lost 0 bases and J 2 bases, leaving 15 bases between the germline ends. Germline V gives CDR1 MGHRA, CDR2 YSYEKL. CDR3 length: 17 residues. The CDR3 nucleotides read TGCGCCAGCAGCCAAGAGCTCACAGGTCATGACACAGATACGCAGTATTTT. Protein: CASSQELTGHDTDTQYF.

V gene TRBV28 combines with J gene TRBJ2-3; no definite D call. Per the germline V gene, CDR1 is MDHEN and CDR2 is SYDVKM. The CDR3 extends over 10 amino acids. Trimming cost V 8 bases and J 5 bases, with 5 bases left between them. For the CDR3, the DNA is TGTGCCAGCTTAGAAGATACGCAGTATTTT. It encodes CASLEDTQYF.